The entry that follows covers one T cell receptor beta chain sequence. Antigen unknown. The record originates from a study of Tregs in tolerant kidney transplant recipients. Findings and caveats of the study: Activated donor B cell expansion appeared to reveal the most relevant donor-specific TCRbeta repertoire.

The J segment lost 1 base and the V segment lost 8 bases, leaving 3 bases of the junction unmatched. The germline CDR1 and CDR2 sequences are SNHLY and FYNNEI. The CDR3 runs to 14 residues. Sequencing was performed with immunoSEQ multiplex PCR; in TCRdb, only in-frame clones are kept and a portion is missing. The table records over 55,000 clones, around 82% of them present only once. Thawed PBMCs were FACS-sorted into unstimulated CD4+CD25+CD127- regulatory T cells, CD4+CD25- non-regulatory cells, CD4 and CD8 cells. Sequencing used CD4+ T cells from blood. The rearrangement links TRBV2 to TRBJ2-2; 8 bases match TRBD2. This clonotype was sampled from a human donor in good health. CDR3 coding DNA: TGTGCCAGCGCCGGGACTAGGAACACCGGGGAGCTGTTTTTT. Its translation is CASAGTRNTGELFF.